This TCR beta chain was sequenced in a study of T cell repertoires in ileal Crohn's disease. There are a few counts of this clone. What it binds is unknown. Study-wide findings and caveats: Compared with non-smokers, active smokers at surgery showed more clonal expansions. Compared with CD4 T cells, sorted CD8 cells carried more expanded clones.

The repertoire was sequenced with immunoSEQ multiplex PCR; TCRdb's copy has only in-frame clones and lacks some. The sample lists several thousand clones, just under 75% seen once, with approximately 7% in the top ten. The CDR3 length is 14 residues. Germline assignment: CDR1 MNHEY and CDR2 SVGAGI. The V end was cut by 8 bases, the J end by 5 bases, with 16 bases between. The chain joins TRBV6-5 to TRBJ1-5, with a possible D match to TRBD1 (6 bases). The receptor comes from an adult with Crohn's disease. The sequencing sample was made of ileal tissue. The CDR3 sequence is CASGGTGRYQPQHF. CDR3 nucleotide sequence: TGTGCCAGCGGTGGTACAGGGCGGTATCAGCCCCAGCATTTT.